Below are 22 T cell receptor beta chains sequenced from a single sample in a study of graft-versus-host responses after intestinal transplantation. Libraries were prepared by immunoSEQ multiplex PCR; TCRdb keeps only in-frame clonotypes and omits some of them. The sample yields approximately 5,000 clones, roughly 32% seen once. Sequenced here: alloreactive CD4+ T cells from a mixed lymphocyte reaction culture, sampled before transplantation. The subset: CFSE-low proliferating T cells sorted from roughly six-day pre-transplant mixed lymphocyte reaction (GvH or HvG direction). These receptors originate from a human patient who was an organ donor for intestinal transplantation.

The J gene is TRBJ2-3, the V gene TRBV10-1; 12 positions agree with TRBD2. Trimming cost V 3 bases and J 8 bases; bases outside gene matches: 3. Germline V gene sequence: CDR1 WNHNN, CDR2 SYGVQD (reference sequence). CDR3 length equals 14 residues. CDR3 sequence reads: CASSELAGGATQYF. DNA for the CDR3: TGCGCCAGCAGTGAACTAGCGGGGGGTGCTACGCAGTATTTT.

CDR3 sequence reads: CASSPGTETQYF. Here the CDR3 DNA reads TGTGCCAGCAGTCCGGGAACAGAGACCCAGTACTTC. The chain joins TRBV25-1 to TRBJ2-5; maybe TRBD2 (5 bases). The CDR3 length is 12 residues. Looked up from germline, CDR1 is MGHDK and CDR2 is SYGVNS. V shed 5 bases and J shed 4 bases, with 8 bases lying between them.

Here the CDR3 reads CASSLGTVHSPLHF. In DNA form, the CDR3 reads TGCGCCAGCAGCTTGGGGACAGTACATTCACCCCTCCACTTT. The V call is TRBV5-1, the J call TRBJ1-6; D might be TRBD1 (6 bases). The V gene's germline CDR1 is SGHRS and CDR2 YFSETQ. The CDR3 is made up of 14 amino acids. V lost 0 bases to trimming and J lost 8 bases, with 9 bases between them.

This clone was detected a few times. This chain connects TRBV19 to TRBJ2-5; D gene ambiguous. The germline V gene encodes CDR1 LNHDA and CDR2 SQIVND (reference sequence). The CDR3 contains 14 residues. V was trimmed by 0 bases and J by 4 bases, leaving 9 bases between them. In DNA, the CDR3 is TGTGCCAGTAGTATAGAGGGGTTGGGAGAGACCCAGTACTTC. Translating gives CASSIEGLGETQYF.

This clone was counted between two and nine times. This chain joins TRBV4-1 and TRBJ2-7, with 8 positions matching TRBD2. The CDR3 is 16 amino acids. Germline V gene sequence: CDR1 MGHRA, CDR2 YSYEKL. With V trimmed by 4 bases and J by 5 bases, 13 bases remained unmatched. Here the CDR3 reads CASSRRDWRGVHEQYF. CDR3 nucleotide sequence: TGCGCCAGCAGCCGAAGGGACTGGCGGGGGGTCCACGAGCAGTACTTC.

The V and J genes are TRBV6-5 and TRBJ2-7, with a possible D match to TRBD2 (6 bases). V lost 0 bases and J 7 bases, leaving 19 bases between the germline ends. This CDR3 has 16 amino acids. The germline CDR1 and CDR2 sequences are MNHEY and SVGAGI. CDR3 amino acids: CASSYSITSSSVEQYF. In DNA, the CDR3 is TGTGCCAGCAGTTACTCGATAACTAGCTCCTCCGTGGAGCAGTACTTC.

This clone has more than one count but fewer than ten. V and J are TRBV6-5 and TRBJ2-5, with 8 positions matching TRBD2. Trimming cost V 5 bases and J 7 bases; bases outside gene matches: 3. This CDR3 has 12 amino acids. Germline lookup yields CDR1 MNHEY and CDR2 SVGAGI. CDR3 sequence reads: CASSLAGGTQYF. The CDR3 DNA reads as TGTGCCAGCAGTCTAGCGGGCGGGACCCAGTACTTC.

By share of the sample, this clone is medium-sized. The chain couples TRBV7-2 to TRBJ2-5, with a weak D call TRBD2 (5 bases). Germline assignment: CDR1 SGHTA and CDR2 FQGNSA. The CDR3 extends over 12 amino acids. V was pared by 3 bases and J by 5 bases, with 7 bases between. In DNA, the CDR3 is TGTGCCAGCAGCTTTGGCGGGGAGACCCAGTACTTC. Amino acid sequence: CASSFGGETQYF.

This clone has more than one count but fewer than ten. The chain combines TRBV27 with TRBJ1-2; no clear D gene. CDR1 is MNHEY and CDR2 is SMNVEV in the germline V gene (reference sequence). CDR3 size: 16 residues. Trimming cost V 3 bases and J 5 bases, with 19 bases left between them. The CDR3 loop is CASSFLLEDGSYGYTF. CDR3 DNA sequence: TGTGCCAGCAGTTTTCTACTTGAGGACGGATCTTATGGCTACACCTTC.

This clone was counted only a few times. CDR3 in amino acids: CASSLLPGWGYTF. In DNA form, the CDR3 reads TGTGCCAGCAGCTTACTCCCAGGGTGGGGCTACACCTTC. This chain joins TRBV7-2 and TRBJ1-2; D is possibly TRBD1 (5 bases). With 2 bases removed from V and 8 bases from J, the gap between germline ends came to 12 bases. CDR1 is SGHTA, CDR2 FQGNSA, per germline. The CDR3 loop spans 13 amino acids.

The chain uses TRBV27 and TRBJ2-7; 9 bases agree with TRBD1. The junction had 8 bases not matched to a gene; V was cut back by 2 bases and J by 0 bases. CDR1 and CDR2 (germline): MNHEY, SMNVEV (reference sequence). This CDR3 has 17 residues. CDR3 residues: CASSLIGETGGSYEQYF. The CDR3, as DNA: TGTGCCAGCAGTTTAATCGGGGAGACAGGGGGCTCCTACGAGCAGTACTTC.

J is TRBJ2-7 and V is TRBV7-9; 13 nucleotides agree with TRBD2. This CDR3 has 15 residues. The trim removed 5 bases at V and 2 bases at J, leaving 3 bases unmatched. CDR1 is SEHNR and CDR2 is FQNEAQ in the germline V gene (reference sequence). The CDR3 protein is CASSTGTSGAYEQYF. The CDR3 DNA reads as TGTGCCAGCAGCACCGGGACTAGCGGGGCCTACGAGCAGTACTTC.

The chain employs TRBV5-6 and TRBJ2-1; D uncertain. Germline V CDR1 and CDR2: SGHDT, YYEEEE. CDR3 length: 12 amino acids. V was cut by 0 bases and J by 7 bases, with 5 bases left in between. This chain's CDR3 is CASSLAGNEQFF. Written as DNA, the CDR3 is TGTGCCAGCAGCTTGGCGGGTAATGAGCAGTTCTTC.

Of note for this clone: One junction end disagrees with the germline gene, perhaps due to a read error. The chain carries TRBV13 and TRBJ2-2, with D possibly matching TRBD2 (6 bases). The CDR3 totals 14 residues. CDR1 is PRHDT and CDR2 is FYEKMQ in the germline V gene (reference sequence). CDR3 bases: TGTGCCAGCAGTCGGACTACCCCCGCCGGGGAGCTGTATTTT. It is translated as CASSRTTPAGELYF.

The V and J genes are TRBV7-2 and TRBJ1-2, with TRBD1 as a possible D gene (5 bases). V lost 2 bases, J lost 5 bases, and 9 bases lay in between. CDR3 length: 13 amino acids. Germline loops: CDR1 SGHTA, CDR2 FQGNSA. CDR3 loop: CASSLKGRYGYTF. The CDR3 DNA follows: TGTGCCAGCAGCTTAAAGGGGCGGTATGGCTACACCTTC. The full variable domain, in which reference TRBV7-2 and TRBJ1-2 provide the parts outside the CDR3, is GAGVSQSPSNKVTEKGKDVELRCDPISGHTALYWYRQSLGQGLEFLIYFQGNSAPDKSGLPSDRFSAERTGGSVSTLTIQRTQQEDSAVYLCASSLKGRYGYTFGSGTRLTVV.

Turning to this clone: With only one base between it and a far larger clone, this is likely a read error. The CDR3: CACSGGVDQPQHF. The CDR3 DNA reads TGCGCCTGCAGTGGGGGGGTAGATCAGCCCCAGCATTTT. J is TRBJ1-5 and V is TRBV10-2; the D gene is possibly TRBD1 (5 bases). The germline V gene has CDR1 WSHSY and CDR2 SAAADI. The CDR3 covers 13 residues.

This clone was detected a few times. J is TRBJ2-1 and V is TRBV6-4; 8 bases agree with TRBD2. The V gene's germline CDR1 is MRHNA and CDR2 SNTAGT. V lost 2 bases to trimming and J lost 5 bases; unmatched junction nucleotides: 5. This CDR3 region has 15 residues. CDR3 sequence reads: CASSDGLAWNNEQFF. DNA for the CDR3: TGTGCCAGCAGTGACGGACTAGCATGGAACAATGAGCAGTTCTTC.

CDR3 nucleotides: TGTGCCAGCAGCTCGATCGAGGGACACGAGCAGTACTTC. Amino acids: CASSSIEGHEQYF. The chain carries TRBV5-4 and TRBJ2-5; D is perhaps TRBD1 or TRBD2 (5 bases each). The DNA end is more similar to TRBJ2-7, so the J call may be wrong. CDR3 length equals 13 residues. Germline loops: CDR1 SGHNT, CDR2 YYREEE (reference sequence).

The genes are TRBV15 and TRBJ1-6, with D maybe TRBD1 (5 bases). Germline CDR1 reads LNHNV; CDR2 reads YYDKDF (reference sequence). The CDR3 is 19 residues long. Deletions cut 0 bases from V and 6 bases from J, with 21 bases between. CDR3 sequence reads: CATSRDHGGAGPINSPLHF. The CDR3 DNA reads TGTGCCACCAGCAGAGATCACGGCGGGGCGGGCCCAATTAATTCACCCCTCCACTTT.

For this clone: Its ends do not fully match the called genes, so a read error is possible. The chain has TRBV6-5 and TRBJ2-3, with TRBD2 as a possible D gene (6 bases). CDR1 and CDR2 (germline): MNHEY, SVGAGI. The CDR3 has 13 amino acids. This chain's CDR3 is CAISGTSTDTQYF. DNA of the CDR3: TGTGCCATCAGTGGGACTAGCACAGATACGCAGTATTTT.

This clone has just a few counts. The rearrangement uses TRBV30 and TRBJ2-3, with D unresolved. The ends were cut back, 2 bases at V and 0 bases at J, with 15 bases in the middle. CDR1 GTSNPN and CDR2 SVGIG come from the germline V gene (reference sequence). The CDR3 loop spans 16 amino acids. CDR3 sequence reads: CAWSRSKSSSTDTQYF. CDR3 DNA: TGTGCCTGGAGTCGGAGTAAGTCTTCTAGCACAGATACGCAGTATTTT. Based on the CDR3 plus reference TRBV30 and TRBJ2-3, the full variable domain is SQTIHQWPATLVQPVGSPLSLECTVEGTSNPNLYWYRQAAGRGLQLLFYSVGIGQISSEVPQNLSASRPQDRQFILSSKKLLLSDSGFYLCAWSRSKSSSTDTQYFGPGTRLTVL.

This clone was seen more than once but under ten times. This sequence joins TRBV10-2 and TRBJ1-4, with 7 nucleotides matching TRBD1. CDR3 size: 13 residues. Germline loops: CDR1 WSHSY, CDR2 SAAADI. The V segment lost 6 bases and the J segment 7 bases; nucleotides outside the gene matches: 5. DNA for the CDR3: TGCGCCAGCAGGGCGACAGGGTTTGAAAAACTGTTTTTT. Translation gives CASRATGFEKLFF.